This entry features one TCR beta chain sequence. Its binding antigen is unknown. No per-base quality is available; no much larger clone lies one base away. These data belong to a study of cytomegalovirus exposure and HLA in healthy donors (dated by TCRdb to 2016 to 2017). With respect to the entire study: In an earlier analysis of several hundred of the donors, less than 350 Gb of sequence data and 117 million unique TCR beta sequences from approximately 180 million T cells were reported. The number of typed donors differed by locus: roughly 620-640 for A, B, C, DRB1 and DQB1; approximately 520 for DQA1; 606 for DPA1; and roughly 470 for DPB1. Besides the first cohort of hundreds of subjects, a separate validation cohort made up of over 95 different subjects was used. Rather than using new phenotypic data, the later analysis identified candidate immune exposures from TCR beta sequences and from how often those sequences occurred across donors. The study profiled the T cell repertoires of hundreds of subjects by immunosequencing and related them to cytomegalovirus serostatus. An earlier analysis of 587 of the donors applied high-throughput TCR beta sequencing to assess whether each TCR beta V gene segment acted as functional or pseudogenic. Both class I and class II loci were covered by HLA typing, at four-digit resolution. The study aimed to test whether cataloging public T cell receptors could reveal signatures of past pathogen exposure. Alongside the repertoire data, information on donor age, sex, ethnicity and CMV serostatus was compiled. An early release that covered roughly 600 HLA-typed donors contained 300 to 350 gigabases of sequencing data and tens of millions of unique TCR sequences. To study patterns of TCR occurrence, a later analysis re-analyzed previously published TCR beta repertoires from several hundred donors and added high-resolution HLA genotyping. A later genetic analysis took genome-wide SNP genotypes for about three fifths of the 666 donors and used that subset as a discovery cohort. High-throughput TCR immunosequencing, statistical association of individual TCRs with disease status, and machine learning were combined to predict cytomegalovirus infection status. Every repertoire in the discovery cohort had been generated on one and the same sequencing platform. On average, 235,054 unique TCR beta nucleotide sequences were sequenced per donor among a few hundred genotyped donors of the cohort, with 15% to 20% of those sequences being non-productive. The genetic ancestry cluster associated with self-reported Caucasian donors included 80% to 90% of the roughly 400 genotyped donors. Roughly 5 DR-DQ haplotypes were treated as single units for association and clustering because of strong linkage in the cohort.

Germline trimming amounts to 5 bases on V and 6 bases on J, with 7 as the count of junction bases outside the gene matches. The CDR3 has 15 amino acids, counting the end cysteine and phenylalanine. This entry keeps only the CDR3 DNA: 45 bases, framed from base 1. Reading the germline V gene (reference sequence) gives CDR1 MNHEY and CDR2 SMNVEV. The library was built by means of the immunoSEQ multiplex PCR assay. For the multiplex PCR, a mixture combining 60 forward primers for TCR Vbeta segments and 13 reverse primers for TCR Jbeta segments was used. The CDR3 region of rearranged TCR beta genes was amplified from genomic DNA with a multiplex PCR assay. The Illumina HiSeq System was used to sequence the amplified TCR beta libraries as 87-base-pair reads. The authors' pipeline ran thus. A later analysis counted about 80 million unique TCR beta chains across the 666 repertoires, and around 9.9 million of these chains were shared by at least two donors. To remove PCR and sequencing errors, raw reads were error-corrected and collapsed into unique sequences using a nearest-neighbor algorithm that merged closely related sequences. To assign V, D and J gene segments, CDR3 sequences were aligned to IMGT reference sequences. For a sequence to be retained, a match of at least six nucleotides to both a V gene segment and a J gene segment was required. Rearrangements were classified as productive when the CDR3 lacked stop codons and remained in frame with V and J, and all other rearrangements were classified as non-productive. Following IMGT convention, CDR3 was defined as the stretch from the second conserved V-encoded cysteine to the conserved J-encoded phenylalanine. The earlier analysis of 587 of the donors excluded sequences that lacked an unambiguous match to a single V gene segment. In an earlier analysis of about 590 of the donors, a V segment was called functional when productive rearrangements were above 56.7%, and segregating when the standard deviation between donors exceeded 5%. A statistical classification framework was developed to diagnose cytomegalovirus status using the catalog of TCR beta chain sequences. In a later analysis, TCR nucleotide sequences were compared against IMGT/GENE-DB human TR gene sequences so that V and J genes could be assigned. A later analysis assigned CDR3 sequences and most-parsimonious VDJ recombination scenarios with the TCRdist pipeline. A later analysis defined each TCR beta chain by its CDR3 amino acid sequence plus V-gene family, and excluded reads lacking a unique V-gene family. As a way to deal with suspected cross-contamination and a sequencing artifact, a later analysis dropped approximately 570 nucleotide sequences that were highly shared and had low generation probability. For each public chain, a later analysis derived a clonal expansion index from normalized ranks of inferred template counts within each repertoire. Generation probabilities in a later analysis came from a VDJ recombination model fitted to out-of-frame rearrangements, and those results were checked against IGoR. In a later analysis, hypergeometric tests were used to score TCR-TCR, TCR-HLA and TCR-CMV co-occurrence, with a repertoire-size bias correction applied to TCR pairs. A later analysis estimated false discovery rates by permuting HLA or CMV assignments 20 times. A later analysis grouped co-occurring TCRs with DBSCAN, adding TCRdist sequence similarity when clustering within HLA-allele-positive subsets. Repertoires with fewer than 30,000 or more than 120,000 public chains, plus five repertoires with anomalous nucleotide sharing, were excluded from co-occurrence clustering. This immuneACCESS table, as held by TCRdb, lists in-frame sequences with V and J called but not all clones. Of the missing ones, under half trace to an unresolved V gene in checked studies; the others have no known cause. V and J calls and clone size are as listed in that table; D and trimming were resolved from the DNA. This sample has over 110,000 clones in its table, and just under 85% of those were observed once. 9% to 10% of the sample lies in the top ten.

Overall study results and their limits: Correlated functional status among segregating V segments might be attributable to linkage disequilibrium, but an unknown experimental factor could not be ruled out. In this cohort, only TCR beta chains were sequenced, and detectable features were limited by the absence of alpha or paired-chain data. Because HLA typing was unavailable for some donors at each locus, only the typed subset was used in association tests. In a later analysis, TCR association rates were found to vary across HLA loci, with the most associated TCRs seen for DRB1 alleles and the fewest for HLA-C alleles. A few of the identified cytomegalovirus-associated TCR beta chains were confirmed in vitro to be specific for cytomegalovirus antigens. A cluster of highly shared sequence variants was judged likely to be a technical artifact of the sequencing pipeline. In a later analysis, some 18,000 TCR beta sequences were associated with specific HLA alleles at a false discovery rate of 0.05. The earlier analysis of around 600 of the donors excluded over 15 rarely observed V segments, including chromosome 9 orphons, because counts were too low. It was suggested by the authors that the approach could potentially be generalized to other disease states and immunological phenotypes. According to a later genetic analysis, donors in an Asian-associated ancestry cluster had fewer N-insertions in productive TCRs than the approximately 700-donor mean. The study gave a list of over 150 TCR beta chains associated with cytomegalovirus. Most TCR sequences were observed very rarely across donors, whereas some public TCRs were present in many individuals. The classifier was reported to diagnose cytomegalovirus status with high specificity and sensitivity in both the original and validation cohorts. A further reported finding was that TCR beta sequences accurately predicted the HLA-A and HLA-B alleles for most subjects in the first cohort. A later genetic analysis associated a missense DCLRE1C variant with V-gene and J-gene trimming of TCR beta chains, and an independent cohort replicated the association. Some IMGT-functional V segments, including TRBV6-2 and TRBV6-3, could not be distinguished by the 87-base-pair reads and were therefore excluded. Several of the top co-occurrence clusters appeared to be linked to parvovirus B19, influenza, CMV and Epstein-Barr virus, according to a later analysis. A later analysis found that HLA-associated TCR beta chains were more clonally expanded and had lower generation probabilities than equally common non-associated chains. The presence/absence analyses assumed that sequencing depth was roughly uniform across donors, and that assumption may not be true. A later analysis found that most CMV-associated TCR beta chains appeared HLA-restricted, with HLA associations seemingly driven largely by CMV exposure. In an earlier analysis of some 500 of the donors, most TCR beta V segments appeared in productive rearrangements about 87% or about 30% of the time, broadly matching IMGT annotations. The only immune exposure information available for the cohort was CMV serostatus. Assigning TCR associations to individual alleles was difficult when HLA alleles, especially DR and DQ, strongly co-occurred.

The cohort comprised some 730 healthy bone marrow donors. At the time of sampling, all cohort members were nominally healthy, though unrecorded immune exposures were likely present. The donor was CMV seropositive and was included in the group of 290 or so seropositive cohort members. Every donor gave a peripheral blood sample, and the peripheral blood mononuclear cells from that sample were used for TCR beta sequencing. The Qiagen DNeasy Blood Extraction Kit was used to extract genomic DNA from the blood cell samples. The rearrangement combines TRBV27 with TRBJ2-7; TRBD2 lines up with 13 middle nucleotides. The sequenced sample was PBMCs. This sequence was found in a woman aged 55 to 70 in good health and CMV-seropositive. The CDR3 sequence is CASSPRLAGGSEQYF. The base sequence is TGTGCCAGCAGTCCACGACTAGCGGGAGGTTCCGAGCAGTACTTC.